The source of this TCR beta chain is a study of T cell repertoires in cytomegalovirus infection. In the study overall: In the study, CMV epitopes included recently identified HLA-C-restricted and well-studied HLA-B-restricted ones. Matching HLA type, along with CMV infection, was indicated by public TCR beta signatures.

This clonotype came up a few times. Its antigen is still unknown. Overall study findings and caveats: HLA-C-restricted CMV clonotypes gave the most frequent clonotype in two of eight donors. Cumulative public TCR beta family frequency identified carriers of CMV plus the relevant HLA.

TCRdb re-derived calls from the reads in MiXCR, one entry per CDR3 protein. The sample lists approximately 600,000 distinct CDR3 sequences, 40% occurring once. This sample comprised cultured PBMCs, obtained from culture after CMV antigen stimulation. The clonotype originates from a human donor in good health (CMV status not recorded). Some clones in this sample may be carry-over from other donors' samples.

CDR3 sequence (DNA): TGTGCCAGTAGTTTACGCCGGGACACCTCTCTTGGGGAGCAGTTCTTC. Translating it yields CASSLRRDTSLGEQFF. V gene TRBV19 combines with J gene TRBJ2-1, with D tentatively TRBD1 (6 bases). CDR3 length: 16 amino acids. The germline CDR1 and CDR2 sequences are LNHDA and SQIVND (reference sequence). The V and J ends lost 5 bases and 10 bases respectively, with 24 bases between them.